The 2 T cell receptor beta chains reported below all come from one sample, sequenced in a study of control samples from healthy donors and cancer patients. Measured with immunoSEQ multiplex PCR; TCRdb has only the in-frame clones, and not every one. Among 150,000 to 200,000 clones listed, more than 85% were seen once. Sequencing was carried out using blood. The receptors come from a woman aged 40 to 50 in good health.

The V and J genes are TRBV11-2 and TRBJ2-3; D call uncertain. V dropped 7 bases and J dropped 2 bases, with 13 bases sitting between them. The germline V gene encodes CDR1 SGHAT and CDR2 FQNNGV. The CDR3 consists of 14 residues. CDR3 DNA: TGTGCCAGCAATCTGGGCAGTTCCACAGATACGCAGTATTTT. It specifies CASNLGSSTDTQYF.

On this clone itself: One end of the junction varies from germline; a read error may be responsible. The chain uses TRBV5-5 and TRBJ2-5; D ambiguous. There are 13 residues in the CDR3. CDR1 and CDR2 (germline): SGHKS, YYEKEE (reference sequence). The CDR3 spells CASCLDAVETQYF. The CDR3 bases are TGTGCCAGCTGCTTAGATGCTGTCGAGACCCAGTACTTC.